The sequence of this T cell receptor beta chain was determined in a study of PD-1 blockade in classical Hodgkin lymphoma. V was trimmed by 7 bases and J by 6 bases, leaving 18 bases between them. There are 14 residues in the CDR3. CDR1 is MNHEY and CDR2 is SVGAGI in the germline V gene. This clone has just a few counts. Every patient had relapsed following autologous stem cell transplantation, and cohorts differed in brentuximab vedotin exposure. Best response was recorded as complete response, partial response or progressive disease. Assay used: immunoSEQ multiplex PCR; TCRdb lists only in-frame clones, some missing. This table holds about 63,000 clones, 88% found once.

The sample was peripheral blood mononuclear cells (PBMCs), taken before the second cycle of nivolumab. This clonotype originated in a human donor with classical Hodgkin lymphoma. This chain uses TRBV6-5 with TRBJ1-2; D unclear. CDR3 DNA: TGTGCCAGCACAAGCACGACACTATGGGATGGCTACACCTTC. It encodes CASTSTTLWDGYTF.